The clone carrying this T cell receptor beta chain was counted a single time. There are 14 residues in the CDR3. The germline V and J ends were trimmed by 3 bases and 5 bases, with 14 bases remaining between them. Germline V CDR1 and CDR2: SGHDT, YYEEEE. This sample is part of a study of T cell changes during pregnancy in multiple sclerosis. Clones were read by immunoSEQ multiplex PCR, and TCRdb kept only the in-frame ones, dropping some. The sample lists 70,000 to 100,000 clones, just under 95% occurring once. This chain connects TRBV5-6 to TRBJ2-5; possible D gene TRBD2, 7 bases. The sequence derives from a female donor with multiple sclerosis, enrolled in a pregnancy study. The sample was peripheral blood, taken in the first trimester of pregnancy. CDR3 residues: CASSCLQGGETQYF. The CDR3 DNA is TGTGCCAGCAGCTGTTTACAGGGAGGGGAGACCCAGTACTTC.